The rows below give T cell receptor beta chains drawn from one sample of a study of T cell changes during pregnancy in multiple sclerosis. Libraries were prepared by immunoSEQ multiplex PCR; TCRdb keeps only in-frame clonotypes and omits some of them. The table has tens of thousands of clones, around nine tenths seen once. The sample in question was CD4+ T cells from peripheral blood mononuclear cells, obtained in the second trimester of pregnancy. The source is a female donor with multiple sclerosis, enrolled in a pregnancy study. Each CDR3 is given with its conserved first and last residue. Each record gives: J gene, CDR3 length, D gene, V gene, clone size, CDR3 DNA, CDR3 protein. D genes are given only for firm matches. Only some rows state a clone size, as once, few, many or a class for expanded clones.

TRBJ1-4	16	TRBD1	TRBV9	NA	TGTGCCAGCAGCGTAGGGTGGGACAGTGTCAATGAAAAACTGTTTTTT	CASSVGWDSVNEKLFF
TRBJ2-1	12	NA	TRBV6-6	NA	TGTGCCAGCGGGGGCCTAAACAATGAGCAGTTCTTC	CASGGLNNEQFF
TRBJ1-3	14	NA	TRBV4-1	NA	TGCGCCAGCAGCCAGCCAGGGGTCCGCGCCACCATATATTTT	CASSQPGVRATIYF
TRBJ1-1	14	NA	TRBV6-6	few	TGTGCCAGCAGGGGGAGGGGACAGAACACTGAAGCTTTCTTT	CASRGRGQNTEAFF
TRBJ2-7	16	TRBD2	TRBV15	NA	TGTGCCACCAGCAGGGAAACTAGCGGACTAACCTACGAGCAGTACTTC	CATSRETSGLTYEQYF
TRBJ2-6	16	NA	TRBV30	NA	TGTGCCTCAGCAGGTACCCCGAGCTCTGGGGCCAACGTCCTGACTTTC	CASAGTPSSGANVLTF
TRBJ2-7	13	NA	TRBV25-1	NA	TGTGCCAGCAGTGACTACACTACCTACGAGCAGTACTTC	CASSDYTTYEQYF
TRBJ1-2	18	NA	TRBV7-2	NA	TGTGCCAGCAGCCCTATCCTCGGTTTACCGCCCTCTTTCTATGGCTACACCTTC	CASSPILGLPPSFYGYTF
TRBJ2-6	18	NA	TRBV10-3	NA	TGTGCCATCAGTGCCCTCCCGCAGGGAAGCTCTGGGGCCAACGTCCTGACTTTC	CAISALPQGSSGANVLTF
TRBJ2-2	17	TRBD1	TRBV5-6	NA	TGTGCCAGCAGCTCCTTAACAGGGGGCATAGGCACCGGGGAGCTGTTTTTT	CASSSLTGGIGTGELFF
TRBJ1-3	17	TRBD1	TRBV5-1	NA	TGCGCCAGCAGCTTACTACCCGGGACAGGGACGGGAAACACCATATATTTT	CASSLLPGTGTGNTIYF
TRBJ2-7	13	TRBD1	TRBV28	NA	TGTGCCAGTGGCGGGACAGGGACCTACGAGCAGTACTTC	CASGGTGTYEQYF
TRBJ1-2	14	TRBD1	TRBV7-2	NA	TGTGCCAGCAGCCTACCGGGACAGTTTTATGGCTACACCTTC	CASSLPGQFYGYTF
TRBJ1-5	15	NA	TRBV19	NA	TGTGCCAGTAGTATCGGGTTCTATAGCAATCAGCCCCAGCATTTT	CASSIGFYSNQPQHF
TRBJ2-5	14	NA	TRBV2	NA	TGTGCCAGCAGCGAGAACAGGGATAGCGAGACCCAGTACTTC	CASSENRDSETQYF
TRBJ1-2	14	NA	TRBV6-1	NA	TGTGCCAGCAGTGAAGCGGGAGGGAACTATGGCTACACCTTC	CASSEAGGNYGYTF
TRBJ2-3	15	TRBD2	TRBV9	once	TGTGCCAGCAGCGTTGCGGGAGGCCTCACAGATACGCAGTATTTT	CASSVAGGLTDTQYF